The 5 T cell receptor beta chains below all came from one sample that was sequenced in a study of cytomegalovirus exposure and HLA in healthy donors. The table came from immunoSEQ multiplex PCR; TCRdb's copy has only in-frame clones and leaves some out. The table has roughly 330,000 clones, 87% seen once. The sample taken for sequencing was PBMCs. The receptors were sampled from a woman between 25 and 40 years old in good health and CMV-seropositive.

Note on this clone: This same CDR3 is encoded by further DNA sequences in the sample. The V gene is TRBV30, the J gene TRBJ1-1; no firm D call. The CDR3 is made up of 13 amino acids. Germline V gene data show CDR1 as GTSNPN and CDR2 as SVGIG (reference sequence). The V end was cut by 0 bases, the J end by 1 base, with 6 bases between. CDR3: CAWSVRENTEAFF. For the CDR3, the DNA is TGTGCCTGGAGTGTACGAGAGAACACTGAAGCTTTCTTT. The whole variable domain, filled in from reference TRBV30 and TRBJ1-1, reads SQTIHQWPATLVQPVGSPLSLECTVEGTSNPNLYWYRQAAGRGLQLLFYSVGIGQISSEVPQNLSASRPQDRQFILSSKKLLLSDSGFYLCAWSVRENTEAFFGQGTRLTVV.

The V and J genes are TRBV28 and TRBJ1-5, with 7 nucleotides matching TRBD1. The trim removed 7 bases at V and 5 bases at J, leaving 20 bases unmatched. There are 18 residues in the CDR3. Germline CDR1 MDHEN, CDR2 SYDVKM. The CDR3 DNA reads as TGTGCCAGCATCCCGATCCGGGGACAGCTTAGAGGGCATCAGCCCCAGCATTTT. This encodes CASIPIRGQLRGHQPQHF.

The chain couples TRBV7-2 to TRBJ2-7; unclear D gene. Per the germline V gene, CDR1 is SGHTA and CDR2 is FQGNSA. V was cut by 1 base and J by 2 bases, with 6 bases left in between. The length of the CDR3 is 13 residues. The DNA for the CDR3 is TGTGCCAGCAGCTTAGGGATAACCTACGAGCAGTACTTC. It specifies CASSLGITYEQYF.

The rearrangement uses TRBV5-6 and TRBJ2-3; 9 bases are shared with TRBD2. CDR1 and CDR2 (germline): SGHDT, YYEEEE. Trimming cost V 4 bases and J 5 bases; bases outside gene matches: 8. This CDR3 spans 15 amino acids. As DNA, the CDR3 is TGTGCCAGCAGCCAAGCGGGAGGCCGTGGAGATACGCAGTATTTT. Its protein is CASSQAGGRGDTQYF.

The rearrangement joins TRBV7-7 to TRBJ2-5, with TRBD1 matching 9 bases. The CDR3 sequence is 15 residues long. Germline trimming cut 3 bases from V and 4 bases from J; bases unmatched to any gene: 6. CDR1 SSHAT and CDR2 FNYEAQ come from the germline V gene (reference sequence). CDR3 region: CASSFRQGGPETQYF. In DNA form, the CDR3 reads TGTGCCAGCAGCTTTCGACAGGGGGGGCCAGAGACCCAGTACTTC. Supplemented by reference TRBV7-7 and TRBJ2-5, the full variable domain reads GAGVSQSPRYKVTKRGQDVTLRCDPISSHATLYWYQQALGQGPEFLTYFNYEAQPDKSGLPSDRFSAERPEGSISTLTIQRTEQRDSAMYRCASSFRQGGPETQYFGPGTRLLVL.